The next 16 T cell receptor beta chains were all read from a single sample in a study of blood T cell repertoires in COVID-19. The table came from immunoSEQ multiplex PCR; TCRdb's copy has only in-frame clones and leaves some out. There are about 140,000 clones in the sample; just under 90% occur only once, and 11% lies in the top ten. The specimen was peripheral blood. The receptors here all came from a woman older than 75 with acute or convalescent COVID-19.

The gene calls are TRBV5-1 and TRBJ2-3; D call uncertain. CDR3 size: 14 residues. Germline values: CDR1 SGHRS, CDR2 YFSETQ. The V end lost 0 bases, the J end lost 0 bases, and 5 bases lay between the germline ends. The CDR3 is CASSLVLSTDTQYF. CDR3 DNA: TGCGCCAGCAGCTTGGTATTGAGCACAGATACGCAGTATTTT.

V usage is TRBV5-6 and J usage is TRBJ1-3, with TRBD1 as a possible D gene (5 bases). V was shortened by 1 base and J by 2 bases, with 16 bases between the two germline ends. Germline CDR1 SGHDT, CDR2 YYEEEE. The CDR3 spans 17 residues. CDR3 sequence reads: CASSLYAKGPPGNTIYF. The CDR3 coding sequence is TGTGCCAGCAGCTTGTACGCCAAGGGGCCCCCTGGAAACACCATATATTTT. Drawing the rest from reference TRBV5-6 and TRBJ1-3, the complete variable domain is DAGVTQSPTHLIKTRGQQVTLRCSPKSGHDTVSWYQQALGQGPQFIFQYYEEEERQRGNFPDRFSGHQFPNYSSELNVNALLLGDSALYLCASSLYAKGPPGNTIYFGEGSWLTVV.

The rearrangement uses TRBV30 and TRBJ1-2, with 7 bases lining up with TRBD1. Per germline, CDR1 GTSNPN and CDR2 SVGIG (reference sequence). There are 17 residues in the CDR3. Unmatched junction bases numbered 20, after V lost 3 bases and J lost 7 bases. The CDR3 loop is CAWSLIQGRRGPSGYTF. The DNA of the CDR3 is TGTGCCTGGAGCCTCATACAGGGGCGAAGGGGCCCCAGTGGCTACACCTTC.

The V and J genes are TRBV19 and TRBJ1-2; TRBD1 agrees at 8 bases. With 3 bases clipped from V and 3 bases from J, the junction kept 6 bases outside the gene matches. The germline V gene encodes CDR1 LNHDA and CDR2 SQIVND (reference sequence). The CDR3 runs 15 residues. CDR3 nucleotides: TGTGCCAGTAGTATGGGGGGACAGGTGTACTATGGCTACACCTTC. This sequence encodes CASSMGGQVYYGYTF.

This clone was found a few times. This chain uses TRBV11-2 with TRBJ1-5; perhaps TRBD1 as D (6 bases). The CDR3 totals 15 residues. The V gene's germline CDR1 is SGHAT and CDR2 FQNNGV. V was clipped by 2 bases and J by 8 bases, with 16 bases between them. For the CDR3, the DNA is TGTGCCAGCAGCTTAAGGGACACCCAAGGCAAGCCCCAGCATTTT. Translating it yields CASSLRDTQGKPQHF.

In DNA form, the CDR3 reads TGTGCCAGTAGTTACAGGGGAAGGGACTATGGCTACACCTTC. Protein: CASSYRGRDYGYTF. The chain combines TRBV19 with TRBJ1-2, with 7 bases fitting TRBD1. The germline CDR1 and CDR2 sequences are LNHDA and SQIVND (reference sequence). The CDR3 sequence is 14 residues long. The V and J ends lost 5 bases and 3 bases, in that order; junction bases with no gene match: 6.

The rearrangement joins TRBV5-1 to TRBJ1-1; TRBD1 aligns across 7 bases. V lost 7 bases, J lost 1 base, and 4 bases stayed unmatched. Germline CDR1 and CDR2: SGHRS and YFSETQ. The CDR3 covers 13 residues. CDR3 loop: CASQTGKNTEAFF. The CDR3 region has the DNA TGCGCCAGCCAGACAGGGAAGAACACTGAAGCTTTCTTT.

The chain employs TRBV3-1 (or the pseudogene TRBV3-2) and TRBJ2-1, with D unclear. V gave up 4 bases and J gave up 0 bases, with 13 bases separating them. The CDR3 has 16 amino acids. Per germline, CDR1 LGHDT and CDR2 YNNKEL (reference sequence). The CDR3 here is CASSRRVTSSYNEQFF. The CDR3 DNA sequence: TGTGCCAGCAGCCGCCGTGTTACGAGCTCCTACAATGAGCAGTTCTTC.

The chain couples TRBV2 to TRBJ1-6; 11 positions agree with TRBD1. V shed 6 bases and J 7 bases; nucleotides not matched to a gene: 5. This CDR3 is built from 15 residues. CDR1 SNHLY and CDR2 FYNNEI come from the germline V gene. The CDR3 region is CASSGQGALNSPLHF. DNA of the CDR3: TGTGCCAGCAGCGGACAGGGGGCTCTGAATTCACCCCTCCACTTT.

This clone has a single count. CDR3: CASSRRGWETQYF. In nucleotides, the CDR3 is TGTGCCAGCAGCCGAAGGGGGTGGGAGACCCAGTACTTC. This rearrangement joins TRBV5-6 to TRBJ2-5; D might be TRBD1 (6 bases). Germline V CDR1 and CDR2: SGHDT, YYEEEE. V lost 4 bases to trimming and J lost 5 bases, with 12 bases between them. There are 13 residues in the CDR3.

This clone appeared once. V gene TRBV11-3 combines with J gene TRBJ1-3; 8 bases agree with TRBD1. Germline V CDR1 and CDR2: SGHNT, YENEEA. J lost 2 bases, V lost 5 bases, and 8 bases had no gene match. CDR3 length: 16 residues. In nucleotides, the CDR3 is TGTGCCAGCAGCCCCGGACAGGGATCAGCTGGAAACACCATATATTTT. Encoded protein: CASSPGQGSAGNTIYF.

This chain uses TRBV4-2 with TRBJ2-7; 14 nucleotides align to TRBD2. The V segment lost 4 bases and the J segment 0 bases; nucleotides outside the gene matches: 5. From germline, CDR1 is LGHNA and CDR2 YNFKEQ. CDR3 size: 17 residues. In DNA form, the CDR3 reads TGTGCCAGCAGCCGGACTAGCGGGGGGACGAGCTCCTACGAGCAGTACTTC. Amino acids: CASSRTSGGTSSYEQYF.

The J gene is TRBJ2-1, the V gene TRBV15; 7 positions match TRBD2. Germline V CDR1 and CDR2: LNHNV, YYDKDF (reference sequence). The trim removed 1 base at V and 3 bases at J, leaving 3 bases unmatched. This CDR3 is built from 15 residues. This CDR3 is CATSRGRGNYNEQFF. The CDR3 DNA sequence: TGTGCCACCAGCAGAGGGCGGGGGAACTACAATGAGCAGTTCTTC. The full variable domain, rest sourced from reference TRBV15 and TRBJ2-1, is DAMVIQNPRYQVTQFGKPVTLSCSQTLNHNVMYWYQQKSSQAPKLLFHYYDKDFNNEADTPDNFQSRRPNTSFCFLDIRSPGLGDTAMYLCATSRGRGNYNEQFFGPGTRLTVL.

V gene TRBV7-3 combines with J gene TRBJ1-1; TRBD1 is a possible D gene (6 bases). Trimming shortened V by 1 base and J by 7 bases, and 16 bases separated the two germline ends. The CDR3 has 15 residues. Germline-derived CDR1 and CDR2 are SGHTA and FQGTGA. The DNA of the CDR3 is TGTGCCAGCAGCTTAATGGGTGGGCAGGGGTTTGAAGCTTTCTTT. Encoded protein: CASSLMGGQGFEAFF.

The chain has TRBV5-4 and TRBJ2-5, with 7 bases lining up with TRBD1. This CDR3 is 14 amino acids long. Trimming took 4 bases from V and 1 from J; bases not matched to a gene: 4. Germline CDR1 and CDR2: SGHNT and YYREEE (reference sequence). DNA for the CDR3: TGTGCCAGCAGCCCCGGGACAGTCCAAGAGACCCAGTACTTC. Its translation is CASSPGTVQETQYF.

The V gene is TRBV18, the J gene TRBJ1-1, with D maybe TRBD1 (6 bases). Between the trimmed V and J ends, which lost 6 bases and 4 bases, there was a span of 15 bases. Germline V gene lookup returns CDR1 KGHSH and CDR2 LQKENI. CDR3 length: 14 amino acids. Here the CDR3 DNA reads TGTGCCAGCTCCCCCCAAGGGGGGGGCACTGAAGCTTTCTTT. Its protein product is CASSPQGGGTEAFF.